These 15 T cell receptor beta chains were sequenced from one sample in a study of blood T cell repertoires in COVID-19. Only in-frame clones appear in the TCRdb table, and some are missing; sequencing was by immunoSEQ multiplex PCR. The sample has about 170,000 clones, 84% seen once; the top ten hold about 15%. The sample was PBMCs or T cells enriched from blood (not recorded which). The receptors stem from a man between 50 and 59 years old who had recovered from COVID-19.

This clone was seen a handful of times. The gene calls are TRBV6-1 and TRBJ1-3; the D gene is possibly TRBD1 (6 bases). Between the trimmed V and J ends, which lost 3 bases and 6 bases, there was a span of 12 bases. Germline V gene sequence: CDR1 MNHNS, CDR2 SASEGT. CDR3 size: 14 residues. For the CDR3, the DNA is TGTGCCAGCAGTGAGGGGGGGGCAGTAAACACCATATATTTT. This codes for CASSEGGAVNTIYF.

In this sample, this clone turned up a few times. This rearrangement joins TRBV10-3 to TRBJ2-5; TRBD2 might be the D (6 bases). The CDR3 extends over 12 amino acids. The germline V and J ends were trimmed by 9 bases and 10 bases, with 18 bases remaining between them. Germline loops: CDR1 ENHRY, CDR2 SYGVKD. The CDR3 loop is CAMGPDSGIQYF. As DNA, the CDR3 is TGTGCCATGGGCCCGGATAGCGGCATCCAGTACTTC.

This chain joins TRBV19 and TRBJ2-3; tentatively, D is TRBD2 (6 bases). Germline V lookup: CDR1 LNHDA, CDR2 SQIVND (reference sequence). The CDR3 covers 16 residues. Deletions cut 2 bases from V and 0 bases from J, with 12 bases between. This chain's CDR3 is CASSISRGLSTDTQYF. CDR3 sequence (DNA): TGTGCCAGTAGTATAAGTCGGGGACTGAGCACAGATACGCAGTATTTT.

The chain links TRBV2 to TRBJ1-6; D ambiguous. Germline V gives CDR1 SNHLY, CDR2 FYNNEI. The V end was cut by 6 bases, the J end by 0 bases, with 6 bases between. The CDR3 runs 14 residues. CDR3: CASRGSSYNSPLHF. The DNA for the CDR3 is TGTGCCAGCAGGGGCAGCTCCTATAATTCACCCCTCCACTTT.

The CDR3 reads CASSPRTSGGAGEQFF. The CDR3 DNA sequence: TGTGCCAGCAGCCCTAGGACCAGCGGGGGGGCTGGTGAGCAGTTCTTC. The chain carries TRBV7-2 and TRBJ2-1; 10 bases are a match to TRBD2. V lost 5 bases to trimming and J lost 9 bases; unmatched junction nucleotides: 13. From germline, CDR1 is SGHTA and CDR2 FQGNSA. CDR3 length: 16 amino acids. Full variable domain (missing parts from reference TRBV7-2 and TRBJ2-1): GAGVSQSPSNKVTEKGKDVELRCDPISGHTALYWYRQSLGQGLEFLIYFQGNSAPDKSGLPSDRFSAERTGGSVSTLTIQRTQQEDSAVYLCASSPRTSGGAGEQFFGPGTRLTVL.

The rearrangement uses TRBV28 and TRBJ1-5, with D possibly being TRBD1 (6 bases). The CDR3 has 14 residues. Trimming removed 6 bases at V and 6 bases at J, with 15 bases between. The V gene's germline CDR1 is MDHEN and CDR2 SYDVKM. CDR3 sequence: CASRTGGGAQPQHF. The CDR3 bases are TGTGCCAGCAGGACCGGTGGGGGCGCTCAGCCCCAGCATTTT.

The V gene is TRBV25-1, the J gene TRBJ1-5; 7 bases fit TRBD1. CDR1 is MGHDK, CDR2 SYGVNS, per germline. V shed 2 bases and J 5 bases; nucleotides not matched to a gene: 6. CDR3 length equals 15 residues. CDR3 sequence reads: CASSEEGASHQPQHF. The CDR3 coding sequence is TGTGCCAGCAGTGAAGAGGGGGCGAGTCATCAGCCCCAGCATTTT. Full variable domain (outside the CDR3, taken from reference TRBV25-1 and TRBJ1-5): EADIYQTPRYLVIGTGKKITLECSQTMGHDKMYWYQQDPGMELHLIHYSYGVNSTEKGDLSSESTVSRIRTEHFPLTLESARPSHTSQYLCASSEEGASHQPQHFGDGTRLSIL.

CDR3: CASSVGAGNGYTF. The DNA for the CDR3 is TGTGCCAGCAGCGTAGGGGCAGGTAATGGCTACACCTTC. This sequence joins TRBV9 and TRBJ1-2; D unresolved. V lost 0 bases and J 6 bases, leaving 9 bases between the germline ends. CDR3 length equals 13 residues. Germline assignment: CDR1 SGDLS and CDR2 YYNGEE. The entire variable domain, with the rest obtained from reference TRBV9 and TRBJ1-2, is as follows: DSGVTQTPKHLITATGQRVTLRCSPRSGDLSVYWYQQSLDQGLQFLIQYYNGEERAKGNILERFSAQQFPDLHSELNLSSLELGDSALYFCASSVGAGNGYTFGSGTRLTVV.

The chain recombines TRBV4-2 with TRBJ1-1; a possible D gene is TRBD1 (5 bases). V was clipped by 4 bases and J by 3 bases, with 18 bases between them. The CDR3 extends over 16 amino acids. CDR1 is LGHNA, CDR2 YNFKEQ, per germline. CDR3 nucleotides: TGTGCCAGCAGCCGGGGGGACGGTCTTCTGCACACTGAAGCTTTCTTT. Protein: CASSRGDGLLHTEAFF.

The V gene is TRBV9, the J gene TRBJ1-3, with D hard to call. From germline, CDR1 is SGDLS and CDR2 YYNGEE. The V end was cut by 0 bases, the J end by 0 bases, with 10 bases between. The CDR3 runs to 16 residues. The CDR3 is CASSVATGFSGNTIYF. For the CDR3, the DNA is TGTGCCAGCAGCGTAGCTACGGGATTCTCTGGAAACACCATATATTTT.

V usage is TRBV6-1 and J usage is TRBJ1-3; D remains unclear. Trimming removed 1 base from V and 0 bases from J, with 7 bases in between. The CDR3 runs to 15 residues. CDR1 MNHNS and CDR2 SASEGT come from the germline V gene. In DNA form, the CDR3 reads TGTGCCAGCAGTGAAGTCCCTCTCTCTGGAAACACCATATATTTT. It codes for CASSEVPLSGNTIYF.

CDR3 amino acids: CASRASSRGSNQPQHF. The CDR3 nucleotides are TGTGCCAGCAGGGCCTCCTCCAGGGGAAGCAATCAGCCCCAGCATTTT. The chain combines TRBV28 with TRBJ1-5; tentative D call: TRBD1 (6 bases). The ends were cut back, 6 bases at V and 1 base at J, with 16 bases in the middle. From germline, CDR1 is MDHEN and CDR2 SYDVKM. This CDR3 region has 16 residues.

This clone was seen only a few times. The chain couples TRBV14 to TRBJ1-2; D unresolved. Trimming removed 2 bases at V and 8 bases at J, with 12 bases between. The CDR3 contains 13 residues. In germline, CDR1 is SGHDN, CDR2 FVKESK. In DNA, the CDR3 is TGTGCCAGCAGCCAACTCGGTCCGGTAGGCTACACCTTC. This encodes CASSQLGPVGYTF.

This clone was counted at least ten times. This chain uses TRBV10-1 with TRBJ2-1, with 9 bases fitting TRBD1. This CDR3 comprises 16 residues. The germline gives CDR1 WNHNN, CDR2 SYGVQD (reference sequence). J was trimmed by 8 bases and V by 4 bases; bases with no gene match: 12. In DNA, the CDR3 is TGCGCCAGCAGTGCTGCCGGGACAGGGAACATTCATGAGCAGTTCTTC. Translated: CASSAAGTGNIHEQFF.

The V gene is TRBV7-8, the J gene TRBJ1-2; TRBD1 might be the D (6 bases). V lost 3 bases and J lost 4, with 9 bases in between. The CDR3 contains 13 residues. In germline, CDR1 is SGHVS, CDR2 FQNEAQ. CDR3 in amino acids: CASSFTQGYGYTF. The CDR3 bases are TGTGCCAGCAGCTTTACACAGGGCTATGGCTACACCTTC.